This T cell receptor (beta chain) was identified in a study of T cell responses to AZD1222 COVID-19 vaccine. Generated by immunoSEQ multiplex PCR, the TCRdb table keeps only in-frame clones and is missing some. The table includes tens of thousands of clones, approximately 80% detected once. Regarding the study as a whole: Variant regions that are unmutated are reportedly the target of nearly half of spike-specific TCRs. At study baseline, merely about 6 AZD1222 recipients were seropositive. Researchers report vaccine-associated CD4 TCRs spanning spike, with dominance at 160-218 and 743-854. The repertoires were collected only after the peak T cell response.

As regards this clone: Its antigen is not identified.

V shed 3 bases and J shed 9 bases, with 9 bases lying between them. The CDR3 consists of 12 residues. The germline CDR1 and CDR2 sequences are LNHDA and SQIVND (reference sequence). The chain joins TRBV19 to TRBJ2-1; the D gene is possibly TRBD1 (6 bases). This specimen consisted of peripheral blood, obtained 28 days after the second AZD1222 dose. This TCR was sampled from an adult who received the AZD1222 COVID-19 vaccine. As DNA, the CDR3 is TGTGCCAGTAGTATCAGGGGCACTGAGCAGTTCTTC. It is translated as CASSIRGTEQFF.